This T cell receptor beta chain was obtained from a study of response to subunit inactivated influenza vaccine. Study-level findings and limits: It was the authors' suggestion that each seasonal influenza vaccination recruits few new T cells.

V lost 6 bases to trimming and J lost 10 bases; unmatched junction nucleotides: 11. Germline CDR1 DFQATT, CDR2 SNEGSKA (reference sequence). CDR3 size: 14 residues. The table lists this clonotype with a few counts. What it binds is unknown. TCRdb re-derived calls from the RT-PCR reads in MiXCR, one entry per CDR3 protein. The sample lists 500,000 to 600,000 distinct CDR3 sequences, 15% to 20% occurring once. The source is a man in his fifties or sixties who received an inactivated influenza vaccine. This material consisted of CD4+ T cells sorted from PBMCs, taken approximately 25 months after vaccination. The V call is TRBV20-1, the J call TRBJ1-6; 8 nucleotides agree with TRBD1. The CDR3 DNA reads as TGCAGTGCCGACAGGGGAGGCTATGGGTCACCCCTCCACTTT. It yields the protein CSADRGGYGSPLHF.